What follows are 21 T cell receptor beta chains derived from one specimen sequenced in a study of CD8 T cells in Susac syndrome (dated by TCRdb to about 2019). The method behind the library was the immunoSEQ multiplex PCR assay. RNA was extracted with the RNeasy kit and roughly 0.45 to 1 ug was reverse transcribed using random hexamers. In-frame beta chains were kept once TCRdb had trimmed the public reads at Q25 with fastp and called clones with MiXCR. Each CDR3 protein appears once, grouped with its most common genes and DNA. The sample yields 100,000 to 150,000 distinct CDR3 sequences; approximately 96% were counted once. The ten largest account for 0.085% to 0.09% of the sample. The specimen sequenced was CD4+ T cells from PBMCs. These receptors were collected from a human donor in good health.

This clonotype was detected only a few times. The chain recombines TRBV19 with TRBJ2-7, with D perhaps TRBD1 (5 bases). Germline V gene sequence: CDR1 LNHDA, CDR2 SQIVND (reference sequence). The CDR3 totals 14 residues. V was trimmed by 6 bases and J by 2 bases, leaving 14 bases between them. The CDR3 DNA sequence: TGTGCCAGTAGCCCAGGACAATCCCCCTACGAGCAGTACTTC. The encoded protein is CASSPGQSPYEQYF.

The rearrangement links TRBV7-2 to TRBJ2-7; 10 bases map to TRBD1. J gave up 5 bases and V 5 bases, and 6 bases lay outside the gene matches. Looked up from germline, CDR1 is SGHTA and CDR2 is FQGNSA. The CDR3 has 14 residues. CDR3 bases: TGTGCCAGCAGCCCCCAGGGGACAGGGGACGAGCAGTACTTC. It translates to CASSPQGTGDEQYF.

The rearrangement uses TRBV19 and TRBJ2-2; D might be TRBD1 (6 bases). Germline values: CDR1 LNHDA, CDR2 SQIVND (reference sequence). This CDR3 has 12 residues. V was trimmed by 8 bases and J by 7 bases, leaving 11 bases between them. The CDR3 coding sequence is TGTGCCAGTGGTACAGGGATCGGGGAGCTGTTTTTT. Amino acids: CASGTGIGELFF.

The chain uses TRBV7-9 and TRBJ2-7, with D possibly matching TRBD1 (5 bases). CDR1 SEHNR and CDR2 FQNEAQ come from the germline V gene (reference sequence). The V gene lost 2 bases and the J gene lost 1 base, with 9 bases spanning the gap. The CDR3 covers 14 residues. The chain's CDR3 is CASSLSRESYEQYF. The DNA of the CDR3 is TGTGCCAGCAGCTTATCCAGGGAATCCTACGAGCAGTACTTC.

V and J are TRBV7-2 and TRBJ2-2; possible D gene TRBD2, 6 bases. The V gene's germline CDR1 is SGHTA and CDR2 FQGNSA. This CDR3 spans 14 amino acids. V lost 3 bases and J lost 4, with 9 bases in between. DNA for the CDR3: TGTGCCAGCAGCTTGGAGGGAAGCACCGGGGAGCTGTTTTTT. This sequence encodes CASSLEGSTGELFF.

In nucleotides, the CDR3 is TGTGCCAGCAGCCTCCCCCAGCGGGACTCCTACGAGCAGTACTTC. It encodes CASSLPQRDSYEQYF. The chain links TRBV5-4 to TRBJ2-7; 7 bases agree with TRBD2. V lost 4 bases and J lost 0; bases outside the gene matches: 7. Germline values: CDR1 SGHNT, CDR2 YYREEE (reference sequence). The CDR3 covers 15 residues.

The chain combines TRBV7-9 with TRBJ2-7, with D perhaps given as TRBD1 or TRBD2 (5 bases each). This CDR3 spans 14 amino acids. The germline V gene has CDR1 SEHNR and CDR2 FQNEAQ (reference sequence). V dropped 5 bases and J dropped 6 bases, with 17 bases sitting between them. CDR3 sequence (DNA): TGTGCCAGCAGCGAGAGCGGACTCCAGGGCGAGCAGTACTTC. Encoded protein: CASSESGLQGEQYF.

The V call is TRBV15, the J call TRBJ1-2; no clear D. Germline V CDR1 and CDR2: LNHNV, YYDKDF (reference sequence). Deletions cut 0 bases from V and 2 bases from J, with 10 bases between. CDR3 length: 15 residues. The CDR3 bases are TGTGCCACCAGCAGAGATTCGGCCTACAACTATGGCTACACCTTC. Translation: CATSRDSAYNYGYTF.

This chain joins TRBV29-1 and TRBJ1-1; no clear D gene. The CDR3 extends over 13 amino acids. Trimming cost V 4 bases and J 1 base, with 10 bases left between them. CDR1 is SQVTM, CDR2 ANQGSEA, per germline. The CDR3 region is CSVGRRQNTEAFF. CDR3 DNA: TGCAGCGTTGGACGCAGGCAGAACACTGAAGCTTTCTTT.

This rearrangement joins TRBV3-1 to TRBJ2-2; TRBD2 matches at 7 bases. Germline CDR1 LGHDT, CDR2 YNNKEL (reference sequence). V dropped 5 bases and J dropped 6; count of bases not matched to a gene: 3. The CDR3 covers 13 residues. In DNA, the CDR3 is TGTGCCAGCAGCGCCCGGGGGGCCGGGGAGCTGTTTTTT. Encoded protein: CASSARGAGELFF.

The chain has TRBV7-6 and TRBJ2-5, with 7 bases that match TRBD1. Germline V lookup: CDR1 SGHVS, CDR2 FNYEAQ. The CDR3 is made up of 16 amino acids. The junction had 9 bases not matched to a gene; V was cut back by 2 bases and J by 3 bases. The CDR3 sequence: CASSLPSQGVKETQYF. In DNA form, the CDR3 reads TGTGCCAGCAGCTTACCTAGCCAGGGGGTAAAAGAGACCCAGTACTTC.

This chain connects TRBV7-9 to TRBJ1-2; 7 bases map to TRBD1. V was clipped by 5 bases and J by 10 bases; unmatched bases: 4. In germline, CDR1 is SEHNR, CDR2 FQNEAQ (reference sequence). This CDR3 is built from 11 residues. In nucleotides, the CDR3 is TGTGCCAGCAGCCCAGGGGGATCCTACACCTTC. As protein: CASSPGGSYTF. The whole variable domain, remainder taken from reference TRBV7-9 and TRBJ1-2, is DTGVSQNPRHKITKRGQNVTFRCDPISEHNRLYWYRQTLGQGPEFLTYFQNEAQLEKSRLLSDRFSAERPKGSFSTLEIQRTEQGDSAMYLCASSPGGSYTFGSGTRLTVV.

This chain uses TRBV18 with TRBJ2-6; TRBD1 is a possible D gene (6 bases). Trimming stripped 2 bases from V and 6 bases from J, with 8 bases between. The CDR3 loop spans 14 amino acids. Germline-derived CDR1 and CDR2 are KGHSH and LQKENI. CDR3 DNA sequence: TGTGCCAGCTCACCAGGGACACCGGCCAACGTCCTGACTTTC. It translates to CASSPGTPANVLTF.

This clonotype was picked up one time. The chain has TRBV20-1 and TRBJ2-5; tentative D call: TRBD2 (6 bases). V lost 4 bases to trimming and J lost 1 base, with 13 bases between them. The CDR3 loop spans 14 amino acids. Germline CDR1 is DFQATT and CDR2 is SNEGSKA (reference sequence). In DNA form, the CDR3 reads TGCAGTGCTAATTCAGCGGGTATCCAAGAGACCCAGTACTTC. Protein sequence: CSANSAGIQETQYF.

This clonotype was observed once. The rearrangement uses TRBV12-3 or TRBV12-4 and TRBJ2-3; 8 bases line up with TRBD2. The CDR3 runs 16 residues. Trimming removed 7 bases from V and 4 bases from J; junction bases left unmatched: 13. This CDR3 is CASKGRAGEKADTQYF. The CDR3 bases are TGTGCCAGCAAAGGAAGAGCGGGAGAAAAGGCAGATACGCAGTATTTT.

The chain joins TRBV2 to TRBJ1-1; no reliable D call. Germline V gene sequence: CDR1 SNHLY, CDR2 FYNNEI. The CDR3 has 15 amino acids. Trimming removed 8 bases from V and 1 base from J, with 17 bases in between. The CDR3 loop is CASAPGRGWNTEAFF. CDR3 DNA: TGTGCCAGCGCTCCGGGCCGCGGTTGGAACACTGAAGCTTTCTTT.

The genes are TRBV10-3 and TRBJ2-5; 9 bases match TRBD1. V shed 6 bases, J shed 2 bases, and the junction held 7 bases outside the gene matches. Germline V gene data show CDR1 as ENHRY and CDR2 as SYGVKD. This CDR3 region has 15 residues. The CDR3 loop reads CAISLTGTGQETQYF. CDR3 bases: TGTGCCATCAGCTTGACCGGGACAGGGCAAGAGACCCAGTACTTC.

J is TRBJ2-7 and V is TRBV12-3 or TRBV12-4, with D possibly being TRBD1 (5 bases). Deletions cut 5 bases from V and 8 bases from J, with 16 bases between. The CDR3 totals 13 residues. Written as DNA, the CDR3 is TGTGCCAGCAGTAGGGGTATTCTGGGGAAGCAGTACTTC. Its translation is CASSRGILGKQYF.

The genes are TRBV24-1 and TRBJ2-4; 11 bases match TRBD2. This CDR3 is 15 amino acids long. Germline V gene data show CDR1 as KGHDR and CDR2 as SFDVKD. With 1 base clipped from V and 12 bases from J, the junction kept 7 bases outside the gene matches. The CDR3, as DNA: TGTGCCACCAGTGATTTCAGTAGCGGGAGGGCCGATCAGTACTTC. This encodes CATSDFSSGRADQYF.

This chain links TRBV5-1 with TRBJ1-2; the match to TRBD1 covers 7 bases. This CDR3 contains 13 residues. The trim removed 2 bases at V and 8 bases at J, leaving 6 bases unmatched. Per germline, CDR1 SGHRS and CDR2 YFSETQ. For the CDR3, the DNA is TGCGCCAGCAGCTTACAGGGGACGGAGGGCTACACCTTC. Translation gives CASSLQGTEGYTF.

The chain recombines TRBV7-2 with TRBJ1-2; 10 bases are a match to TRBD1. CDR1 is SGHTA and CDR2 is FQGNSA in the germline V gene. This CDR3 contains 15 residues. V gave up 5 bases and J gave up 5 bases; unmatched junction bases: 8. CDR3 DNA: TGTGCCAGCAGCAGACGACAGGGGGCTGGGTATGGCTACACCTTC. This sequence encodes CASSRRQGAGYGYTF.